The source of this TCR beta chain is a study of OX40 agonist ivuxolimab in advanced cancers. As for the study in general: Participants, 82.7% male, averaged roughly 60 years of age, ranging from 23 to 79.

Worth noting for this clone: Its antigen remains unidentified.

This CDR3 comprises 22 residues. V dropped 3 bases and J dropped 0 bases, with 30 bases sitting between them. Study-wide results and caveats: Antigen targets of the expanded peripheral T cells went undetermined. Expanded clones belonging to CD8+ T cells outnumbered, on average, those of CD4+. Both blood CD4+ and CD8+ T cells showed clonal growth by week 6 at 0.1 to 3.0 mg/kg.

Profiled with immunoSEQ multiplex PCR; TCRdb holds only in-frame clones, not every one. Seen here are about 54,000 clones, approximately 90% observed once, and the top ten hold 7.5% to 9.5%. Sequencing used CD4+ or CD8+ T cells sorted from blood, obtained in a trial of the OX40 agonist ivuxolimab. This receptor was taken from an adult with an advanced solid tumor such as melanoma, head and neck, liver or kidney cancer. The gene calls are TRBV23-1 and TRBJ2-1; weak D call: TRBD2 (6 bases). TRBV23-1 is treated as an ORF (open reading frame) with a function not yet certain. The CDR3 sequence is CASSHPIRGGTQRTLSYNEQFF. The CDR3 DNA follows: TGCGCCAGCAGTCACCCCATCAGAGGCGGGACCCAGCGGACCCTCTCCTACAATGAGCAGTTCTTC.